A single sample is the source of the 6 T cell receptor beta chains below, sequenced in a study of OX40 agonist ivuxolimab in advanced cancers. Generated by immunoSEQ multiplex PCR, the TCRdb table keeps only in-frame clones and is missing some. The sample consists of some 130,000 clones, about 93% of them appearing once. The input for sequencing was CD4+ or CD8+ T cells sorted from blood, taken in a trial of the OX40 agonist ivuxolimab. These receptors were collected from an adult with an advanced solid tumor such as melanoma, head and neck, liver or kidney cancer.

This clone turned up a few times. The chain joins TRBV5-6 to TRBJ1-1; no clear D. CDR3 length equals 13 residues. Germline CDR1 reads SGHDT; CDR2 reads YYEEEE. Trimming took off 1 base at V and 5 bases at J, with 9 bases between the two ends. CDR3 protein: CASSLRQRTEAFF. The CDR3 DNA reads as TGTGCCAGCAGCTTGAGGCAGAGGACTGAAGCTTTCTTT.

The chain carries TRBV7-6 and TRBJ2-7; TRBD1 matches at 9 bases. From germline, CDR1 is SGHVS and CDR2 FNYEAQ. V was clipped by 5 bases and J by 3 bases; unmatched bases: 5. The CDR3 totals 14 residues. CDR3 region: CASSLRQGGYEQYF. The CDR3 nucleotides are TGTGCCAGCAGCCTTCGACAGGGGGGCTACGAGCAGTACTTC.

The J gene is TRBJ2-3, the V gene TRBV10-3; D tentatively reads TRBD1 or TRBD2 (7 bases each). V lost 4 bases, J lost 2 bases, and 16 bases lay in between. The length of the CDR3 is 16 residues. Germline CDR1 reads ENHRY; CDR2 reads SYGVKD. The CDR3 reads CAISGTTGTNTDTQYF. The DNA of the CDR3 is TGTGCCATCAGTGGAACGACAGGGACTAACACAGATACGCAGTATTTT.

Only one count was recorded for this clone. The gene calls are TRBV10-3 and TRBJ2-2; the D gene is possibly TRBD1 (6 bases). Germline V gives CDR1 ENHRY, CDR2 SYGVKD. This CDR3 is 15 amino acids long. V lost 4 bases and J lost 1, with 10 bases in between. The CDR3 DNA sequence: TGTGCCATCAGTGTTACACAGGGGAACACCGGGGAGCTGTTTTTT. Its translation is CAISVTQGNTGELFF.

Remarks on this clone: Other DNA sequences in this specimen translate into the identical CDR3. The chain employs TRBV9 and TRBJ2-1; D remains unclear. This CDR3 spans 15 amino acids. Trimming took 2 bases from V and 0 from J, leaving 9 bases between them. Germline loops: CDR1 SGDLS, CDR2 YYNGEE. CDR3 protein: CASSVDGGSYNEQFF. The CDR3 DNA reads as TGTGCCAGCAGCGTGGACGGTGGCTCCTACAATGAGCAGTTCTTC.

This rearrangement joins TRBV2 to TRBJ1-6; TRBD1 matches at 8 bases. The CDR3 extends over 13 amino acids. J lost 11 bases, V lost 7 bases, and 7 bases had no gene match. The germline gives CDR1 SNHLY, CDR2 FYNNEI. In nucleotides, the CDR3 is TGTGCCAGCAAAAGGACAGGGCTAACACCCCTCCACTTT. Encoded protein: CASKRTGLTPLHF.